The rows below give T cell receptor beta chains drawn from one sample of a study of CD8+CD57+ T cells in acquired aplastic anemia. Using its own MiXCR run on the reads, TCRdb lists one record per CDR3 protein. The repertoire includes 150,000 to 200,000 distinct CDR3 sequences, about 44% of them detected once, and about an eighth sits in the top ten. The sequencing sample was made of sorted CD4+, CD8+, or CD8+CD57+ T cells (not recorded which) from PBMCs. Source of these receptors: a human donor with aplastic anemia. The CDR3 runs from the conserved cysteine through the conserved F or W. The order of the fields is D gene, clone size, V gene, J gene, CDR3 protein, CDR3 DNA. D genes are given only for firm matches. The listing skips clone size in some rows; elsewhere it reads once, few, many or a size class.

D: .
size: .
V: TRBV10-3
J: TRBJ1-3
CDR3: CAISAQTISGNTIYF
DNA: TGTGCCATCAGTGCTCAAACTATCTCTGGAAACACCATATATTTT

D: .
size: many
V: TRBV9
J: TRBJ2-5
CDR3: CASKRLDGETQYF
DNA: TGTGCCAGCAAACGACTTGACGGAGAGACCCAGTACTTC

D: .
size: once
V: TRBV11-2
J: TRBJ1-2
CDR3: CASSFGTDYGYTF
DNA: TGTGCCAGCAGCTTCGGCACGGACTATGGCTACACCTTC

D: .
size: .
V: TRBV19
J: TRBJ2-2
CDR3: CASQQAGELFF
DNA: TGTGCCAGTCAACAGGCCGGGGAGCTGTTTTTT

D: TRBD1
size: many
V: TRBV5-6
J: TRBJ2-3
CDR3: CASSWGTGDTDTQYF
DNA: TGTGCCAGCAGCTGGGGGACAGGGGATACAGATACGCAGTATTTT

D: TRBD2
size: many
V: TRBV5-1
J: TRBJ2-1
CDR3: CASSLNSGTSGYNEQFF
DNA: TGCGCCAGCAGCCTTAACTCCGGGACTAGCGGCTACAATGAGCAGTTCTTC

D: .
size: many
V: TRBV7-3
J: TRBJ2-1
CDR3: CASSEQSSYNEQFF
DNA: TGTGCCAGCTCGGAGCAGAGCTCCTACAATGAGCAGTTCTTC

D: .
size: .
V: TRBV10-3
J: TRBJ2-1
CDR3: CAISEPEDNEQFF
DNA: TGTGCCATCAGTGAGCCGGAGGACAATGAGCAGTTCTTC

D: .
size: many
V: TRBV2
J: TRBJ2-3
CDR3: CASNQLRRDTQYF
DNA: TGTGCCAGCAACCAATTAAGGCGGGATACGCAGTATTTT

D: .
size: many
V: TRBV9
J: TRBJ2-2
CDR3: CASSVGPGNTGELFF
DNA: TGTGCCAGCAGCGTAGGGCCCGGGAACACCGGGGAGCTGTTTTTT

D: .
size: .
V: TRBV29-1
J: TRBJ2-5
CDR3: CSVVGTRYETQYF
DNA: TGCAGCGTGGTGGGAACTAGATACGAGACCCAGTACTTC

D: .
size: few
V: TRBV24-1
J: TRBJ2-5
CDR3: CASATGHQETQYF
DNA: TGTGCCTCGGCGACAGGCCATCAAGAGACCCAGTACTTC

D: .
size: many
V: TRBV7-6
J: TRBJ2-7
CDR3: CASSLRPGDGEQYF
DNA: TGTGCCAGCAGCTTACGGCCAGGGGACGGCGAGCAGTACTTC

D: TRBD2
size: .
V: TRBV7-8
J: TRBJ2-7
CDR3: CASSSPSTSGRPYEQYF
DNA: TGTGCCAGCAGCTCTCCTTCGACTAGCGGGCGCCCCTACGAGCAGTACTTC

D: TRBD1
size: few
V: TRBV29-1
J: TRBJ2-7
CDR3: CSLGQGAYEQYF
DNA: TGCAGCTTGGGACAGGGGGCATACGAGCAGTACTTC

D: .
size: few
V: TRBV2
J: TRBJ2-7
CDR3: CASRSGGEFYEQYF
DNA: TGTGCCAGCAGATCGGGCGGAGAGTTCTACGAGCAGTACTTC

D: .
size: .
V: TRBV7-8
J: TRBJ2-3
CDR3: CASSQIRAADTQYF
DNA: TGTGCCAGCAGCCAAATAAGGGCGGCAGATACGCAGTATTTT

D: TRBD2
size: many
V: TRBV20-1
J: TRBJ2-3
CDR3: CSATQAGGITDTQYF
DNA: TGCAGTGCTACGCAAGCGGGGGGAATCACAGATACGCAGTATTTT

D: .
size: .
V: TRBV29-1
J: TRBJ2-7
CDR3: CSVIRSTGVGSSERCF
DNA: TGCAGCGTTATCCGTTCGACAGGCGTAGGCTCTAGCGAGCGGTGCTTC

D: .
size: many
V: TRBV7-8
J: TRBJ2-1
CDR3: CASSPSGDNEQFF
DNA: TGTGCCAGCAGCCCCTCGGGGGACAATGAGCAGTTCTTC

D: .
size: many
V: TRBV24-1
J: TRBJ2-2
CDR3: CATSDPPGELFF
DNA: TGTGCCACCAGTGACCCCCCCGGTGAGCTGTTTTTT

D: .
size: .
V: TRBV29-1
J: TRBJ2-2
CDR3: CSVVGANTGELFF
DNA: TGCAGCGTTGTCGGGGCGAACACCGGGGAGCTGTTTTTT

D: .
size: few
V: TRBV24-1
J: TRBJ2-1
CDR3: CATSDLRSGPEQFF
DNA: TGTGCCACCAGTGATTTGCGGTCTGGTCCGGAGCAGTTCTTC

D: TRBD2
size: .
V: TRBV11-1
J: TRBJ2-1
CDR3: CASSPSGGRSEQFF
DNA: TGTGCCAGCAGTCCTAGCGGGGGGAGGAGTGAGCAGTTCTTC

D: .
size: .
V: TRBV20-1
J: TRBJ2-7
CDR3: CSARDGSMNEQYF
DNA: TGCAGTGCTAGAGATGGGAGCATGAACGAGCAGTACTTC

D: TRBD2
size: .
V: TRBV2
J: TRBJ2-3
CDR3: CASSEGIAGDADTQYF
DNA: TGTGCCAGCAGTGAAGGGATAGCGGGAGATGCAGATACGCAGTATTTT

D: .
size: .
V: TRBV24-1
J: TRBJ2-5
CDR3: CATSDYRGGETQYF
DNA: TGTGCCACCAGTGACTACAGGGGAGGAGAGACCCAGTACTTC

D: TRBD1
size: many
V: TRBV7-2
J: TRBJ1-1
CDR3: CASSTGQMNTEAFF
DNA: TGTGCCAGCAGCACGGGACAGATGAACACTGAAGCTTTCTTT

D: .
size: .
V: TRBV29-1
J: TRBJ2-5
CDR3: CSVLRDFQETQYF
DNA: TGCAGCGTCCTCCGGGACTTCCAAGAGACCCAGTACTTC

D: TRBD1
size: .
V: TRBV2
J: TRBJ1-5
CDR3: CASSGGTGGFQPQHF
DNA: TGTGCCAGCAGTGGAGGGACAGGGGGCTTTCAGCCCCAGCATTTT

D: .
size: many
V: TRBV9
J: TRBJ1-1
CDR3: CASSVSGSGTEAFF
DNA: TGTGCCAGCAGCGTTTCGGGGAGTGGCACTGAAGCTTTCTTT

D: .
size: .
V: TRBV2
J: TRBJ1-5
CDR3: CASSRDGRHQPQHF
DNA: TGTGCCAGCAGTCGGGACGGGCGGCATCAGCCCCAGCATTTT

D: .
size: once
V: TRBV7-2
J: TRBJ1-2
CDR3: CASSLYNGYTF
DNA: TGTGCCAGCAGCTTATACAATGGCTACACCTTC

D: .
size: few
V: TRBV28
J: TRBJ1-2
CDR3: CASRRAGYGYTF
DNA: TGTGCCAGCAGACGTGCAGGGTATGGCTACACCTTC

D: TRBD2
size: .
V: TRBV7-3
J: TRBJ2-1
CDR3: CASSSGTSHSYNEQFF
DNA: TGTGCCAGCAGCTCGGGGACTAGCCACTCCTACAATGAGCAGTTCTTC

D: .
size: .
V: TRBV7-9
J: TRBJ1-1
CDR3: CASSFHPEAFF
DNA: TGTGCCAGCAGCTTTCATCCTGAAGCTTTCTTT

D: .
size: many
V: TRBV6-2/TRBV6-3
J: TRBJ2-3
CDR3: CASSYSGDTQYF
DNA: TGTGCCAGCAGTTACTCAGGGGATACGCAGTATTTT

D: .
size: many
V: TRBV7-6
J: TRBJ2-7
CDR3: CASSLVSYEQYF
DNA: TGTGCCAGCAGCTTAGTCAGCTACGAGCAGTACTTC

D: .
size: .
V: TRBV10-3
J: TRBJ1-6
CDR3: CAISDPKNSPLHF
DNA: TGTGCCATCAGTGACCCGAAGAATTCACCCCTCCACTTT

D: .
size: .
V: TRBV20-1
J: TRBJ1-2
CDR3: CSASYGYTF
DNA: TGCAGTGCTAGTTATGGCTACACCTTC

D: TRBD2
size: .
V: TRBV5-1
J: TRBJ2-1
CDR3: CASSSGGSYNEQFF
DNA: TGCGCCAGCAGTAGCGGGGGATCCTACAATGAGCAGTTCTTC

D: .
size: many
V: TRBV4-1
J: TRBJ2-3
CDR3: CASSPDSSTDTQYF
DNA: TGCGCCAGCAGCCCTGACAGTAGCACAGATACGCAGTATTTT

D: .
size: many
V: TRBV19
J: TRBJ2-6
CDR3: CASSRKSGANVLTF
DNA: TGTGCCAGTAGTAGGAAGTCTGGGGCCAACGTCCTGACTTTC

D: .
size: .
V: TRBV19
J: TRBJ2-7
CDR3: CASSRGIGAHYEQYF
DNA: TGTGCCAGTAGTAGAGGGATCGGGGCCCACTACGAGCAGTACTTC